This TCR beta chain was identified during a study of T cell changes during pregnancy in multiple sclerosis. The CDR3 runs 15 residues. Trimming took 2 bases from V and 4 from J; bases not matched to a gene: 7. From germline, CDR1 is MNHEY and CDR2 SMNVEV (reference sequence). The assay was immunoSEQ multiplex PCR, and TCRdb's table has in-frame clones only and misses some. Seen here are 100,000 or so clones, roughly nine tenths observed once, and the top ten hold approximately 1.2%. The chain uses TRBV27 and TRBJ1-2, with 7 positions matching TRBD1. Source: peripheral blood, taken in the second trimester of pregnancy. The source is a female donor with multiple sclerosis, enrolled in a pregnancy study. As DNA, the CDR3 is TGTGCCAGCAGTTTAACCCCGACAGGGTCCTATGGCTACACCTTC. Amino acids: CASSLTPTGSYGYTF.